These T cell receptor beta chains were read from a single sample in a study of T cells in Graves' hyperthyroidism and ophthalmopathy. TCRdb called the multiplex PCR reads again in MiXCR, with one record for every CDR3 protein. The sample has about 350,000 distinct CDR3 sequences, about a fifth seen once. Sequencing was performed on blood. Source of these receptors: a woman between 18 and 29 years old with Graves' hyperthyroidism. The CDR3 runs from the conserved cysteine through the conserved F or W. Each record gives: J gene, clone size, D gene, CDR3 length, V gene, CDR3 protein, CDR3 DNA. The D gene is left open where the match is weak. Size values are once, few and many counts, or a class for expanded clones, and some rows have none.

TRBJ2-7,many,TRBD1,14,TRBV6-1,CASSEGTGEYEQYF,TGTGCCAGCAGTGAAGGGACAGGGGAATACGAGCAGTACTTC
TRBJ1-3,NA,NA,16,TRBV6-2/TRBV6-3,CASSYVTGGSGNTIYF,TGTGCCAGCAGTTACGTAACAGGAGGGTCCGGAAACACCATATATTTT
TRBJ2-7,many,TRBD1,14,TRBV5-8,CASIPLGTDYEQYF,TGTGCCAGCATCCCCTTGGGGACAGACTACGAGCAGTACTTC
TRBJ2-5,many,NA,15,TRBV11-3,CASSLGSGEDGTQYF,TGTGCCAGCAGCTTAGGGTCCGGGGAAGATGGGACCCAGTACTTC
TRBJ2-7,many,NA,13,TRBV5-8,CASSSVLGMGQYF,TGTGCCAGCAGCTCGGTCTTGGGGATGGGGCAGTACTTC
TRBJ2-5,NA,TRBD2,15,TRBV20-1,CSASGLAGNQETQYF,TGCAGTGCTAGTGGACTAGCGGGAAACCAAGAGACCCAGTACTTC
TRBJ1-2,NA,NA,16,TRBV15,CATSRDSGAPPYGYTF,TGTGCCACCAGCAGAGATTCTGGGGCTCCGCCGTATGGCTACACCTTC
TRBJ2-7,many,NA,15,TRBV6-5,CASSYSFAGGREQYF,TGTGCCAGCAGTTACTCTTTTGCTGGGGGACGCGAGCAGTACTTC
TRBJ2-4,many,TRBD2,16,TRBV28,CASSFRLAGYQNIQYF,TGTGCCAGCAGTTTCCGGCTAGCGGGGTATCAAAACATTCAGTACTTC
TRBJ2-7,NA,NA,14,TRBV18,CASSPPSPFYEQYF,TGTGCCAGCTCACCACCTTCCCCTTTCTACGAGCAGTACTTC
TRBJ1-1,NA,TRBD1,15,TRBV24-1,CATSGLGQDNTEAFF,TGTGCCACCAGTGGATTGGGACAGGACAACACTGAAGCTTTCTTT
TRBJ1-2,many,NA,12,TRBV20-1,CSASTGLYGYTF,TGCAGTGCTAGTACAGGGCTATATGGCTACACCTTC
TRBJ2-6,many,NA,14,TRBV5-1,CASSVEAGANVLTF,TGCGCCAGCAGCGTCGAGGCTGGGGCCAACGTCCTGACTTTC
TRBJ2-7,few,TRBD1,15,TRBV27,CASSNRDSEPYEQYF,TGTGCCAGCAGTAACCGGGACAGCGAGCCCTACGAGCAGTACTTC
TRBJ2-7,NA,TRBD1,14,TRBV20-1,CSADPGQGVGEQYF,TGCAGTGCGGATCCGGGACAGGGGGTCGGAGAGCAGTACTTC
TRBJ2-7,many,NA,14,TRBV5-1,CASSLTGFNYEQYF,TGCGCCAGCAGCTTAACAGGTTTTAACTACGAGCAGTACTTC
TRBJ1-2,many,NA,13,TRBV20-1,CSAVEVGRFGFTF,TGCAGTGCTGTTGAGGTGGGGCGGTTTGGCTTCACCTTC
TRBJ1-6,many,TRBD1,16,TRBV6-1,CASSETPGQGNSPLHF,TGTGCCAGCAGTGAAACCCCCGGACAGGGGAATTCACCCCTCCACTTT
TRBJ2-4,many,NA,15,TRBV12-3/TRBV12-4,CASMRVKIAKNIQYF,TGTGCCAGCATGAGGGTAAAAATCGCCAAAAACATTCAGTACTTC
TRBJ1-3,NA,TRBD1,13,TRBV3-1,CAVTGTAGNTIYF,TGTGCCGTAACCGGGACAGCTGGAAACACCATATATTTT
TRBJ2-7,few,NA,15,TRBV9,CASSVVSGKVNEQYF,TGTGCCAGCAGCGTAGTTTCAGGAAAAGTAAACGAGCAGTACTTC
TRBJ1-1,many,NA,15,TRBV5-1,CASSRDPGRNTEAFF,TGCGCCAGCAGCCGAGACCCCGGGAGAAACACTGAAGCTTTCTTT
TRBJ2-7,many,TRBD1,15,TRBV9,CASSVTGTAAYEQYF,TGTGCCAGCAGCGTCACCGGGACAGCAGCCTACGAGCAGTACTTC